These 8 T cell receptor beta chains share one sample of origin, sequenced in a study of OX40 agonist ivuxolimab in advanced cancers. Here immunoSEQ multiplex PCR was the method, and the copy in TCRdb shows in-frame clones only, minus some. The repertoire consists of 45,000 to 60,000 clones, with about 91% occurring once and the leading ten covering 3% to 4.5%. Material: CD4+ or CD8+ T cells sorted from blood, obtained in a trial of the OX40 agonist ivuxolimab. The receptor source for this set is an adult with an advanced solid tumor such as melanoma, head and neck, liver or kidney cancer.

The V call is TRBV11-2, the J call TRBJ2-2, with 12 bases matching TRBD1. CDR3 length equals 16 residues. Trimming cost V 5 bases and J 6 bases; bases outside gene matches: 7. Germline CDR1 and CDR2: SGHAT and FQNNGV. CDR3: CASSTRDRGLPGELFF. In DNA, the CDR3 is TGTGCCAGCAGCACCCGGGACAGGGGGCTTCCCGGGGAGCTGTTTTTT.

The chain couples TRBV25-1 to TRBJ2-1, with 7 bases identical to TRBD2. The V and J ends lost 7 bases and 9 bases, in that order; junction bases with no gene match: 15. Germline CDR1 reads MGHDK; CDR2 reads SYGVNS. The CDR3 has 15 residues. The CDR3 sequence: CASTPHVAGRGEQFF. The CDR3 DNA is TGTGCCAGCACCCCCCACGTGGCAGGGAGGGGTGAGCAGTTCTTC. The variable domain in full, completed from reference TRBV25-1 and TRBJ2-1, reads EADIYQTPRYLVIGTGKKITLECSQTMGHDKMYWYQQDPGMELHLIHYSYGVNSTEKGDLSSESTVSRIRTEHFPLTLESARPSHTSQYLCASTPHVAGRGEQFFGPGTRLTVL.

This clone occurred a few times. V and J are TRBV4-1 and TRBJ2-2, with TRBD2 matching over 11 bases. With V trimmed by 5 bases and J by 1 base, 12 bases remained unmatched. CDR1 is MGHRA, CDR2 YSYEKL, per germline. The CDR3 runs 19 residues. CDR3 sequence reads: CASSFLIIAGGKNTGELFF. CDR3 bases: TGCGCCAGCAGCTTCCTTATAATAGCGGGAGGGAAGAACACCGGGGAGCTGTTTTTT.

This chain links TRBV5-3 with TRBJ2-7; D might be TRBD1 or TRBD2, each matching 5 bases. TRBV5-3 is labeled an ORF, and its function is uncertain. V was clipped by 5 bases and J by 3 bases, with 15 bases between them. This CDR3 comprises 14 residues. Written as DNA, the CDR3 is TGTGCCAGAAGGGAAGGGACGCGCTTCTACGAGCAGTACTTC. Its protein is CARREGTRFYEQYF.

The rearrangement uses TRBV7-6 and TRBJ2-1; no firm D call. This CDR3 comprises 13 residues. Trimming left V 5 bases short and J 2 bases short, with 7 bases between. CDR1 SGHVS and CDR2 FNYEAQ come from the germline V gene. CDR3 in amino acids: CASSPGPYNEQFF. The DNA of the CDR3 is TGTGCCAGCAGCCCGGGTCCCTACAATGAGCAGTTCTTC.

CDR3 region: CASAGAVNQPQHF. The CDR3 coding sequence is TGTGCCAGCGCGGGGGCAGTCAATCAGCCCCAGCATTTT. The chain is built from TRBV27 and TRBJ1-5, with D possibly being TRBD1 (6 bases). Trimming cost V 8 bases and J 3 bases, with 11 bases left between them. Per germline, CDR1 MNHEY and CDR2 SMNVEV (reference sequence). CDR3 length: 13 amino acids.

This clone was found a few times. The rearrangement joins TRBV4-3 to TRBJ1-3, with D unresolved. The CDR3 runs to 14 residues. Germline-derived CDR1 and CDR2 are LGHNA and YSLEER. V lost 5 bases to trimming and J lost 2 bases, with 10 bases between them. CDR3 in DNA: TGCGCCAGCAGCGATGGCATACCTGGAAACACCATATATTTT. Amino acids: CASSDGIPGNTIYF.

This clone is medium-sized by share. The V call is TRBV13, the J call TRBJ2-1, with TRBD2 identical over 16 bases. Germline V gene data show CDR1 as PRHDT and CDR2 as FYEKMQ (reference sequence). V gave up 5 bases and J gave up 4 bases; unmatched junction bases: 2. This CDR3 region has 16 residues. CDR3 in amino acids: CASSMGLAGGYNEQFF. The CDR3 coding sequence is TGTGCCAGCAGCATGGGACTAGCGGGAGGGTACAATGAGCAGTTCTTC. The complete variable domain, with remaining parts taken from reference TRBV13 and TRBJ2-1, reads AAGVIQSPRHLIKEKRETATLKCYPIPRHDTVYWYQQGPGQDPQFLISFYEKMQSDKGSIPDRFSAQQFSDYHSELNMSSLELGDSALYFCASSMGLAGGYNEQFFGPGTRLTVL.